Detailed here is one TCR beta chain. Germline V gene lookup returns CDR1 DFQATT and CDR2 SNEGSKA (reference sequence). V gave up 3 bases and J gave up 0 bases, with 8 bases separating them. The CDR3 contains 14 residues. This entry comes from a study of blood T cell repertoires in COVID-19. Data came from immunoSEQ multiplex PCR; TCRdb stores just in-frame clones and leaves some out. In the table there are fewer than 350,000 clones, 85% of which are singletons. This receptor was taken from a woman in her forties or fifties who had recovered from COVID-19. Source material: PBMCs or T cells enriched from blood (not recorded which). The J gene is TRBJ2-2, the V gene TRBV20-1, with D tentatively TRBD2 (5 bases). CDR3 DNA: TGCAGTGCTAGTAAGGGAGCGAACACCGGGGAGCTGTTTTTT. It specifies CSASKGANTGELFF.